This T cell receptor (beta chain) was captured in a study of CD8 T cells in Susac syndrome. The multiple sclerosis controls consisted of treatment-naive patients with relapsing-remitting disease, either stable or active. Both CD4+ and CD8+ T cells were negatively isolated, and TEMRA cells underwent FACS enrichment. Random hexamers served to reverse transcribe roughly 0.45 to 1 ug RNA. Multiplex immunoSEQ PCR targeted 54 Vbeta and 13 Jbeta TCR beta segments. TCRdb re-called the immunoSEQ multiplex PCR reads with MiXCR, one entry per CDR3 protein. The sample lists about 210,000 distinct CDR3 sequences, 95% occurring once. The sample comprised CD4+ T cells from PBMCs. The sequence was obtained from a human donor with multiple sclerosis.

The CDR3 sequence is CASSQDSPYGYTF. In DNA, the CDR3 is TGTGCCAGCAGCCAGGACAGTCCCTATGGCTACACCTTC. The V gene is TRBV3-1, the J gene TRBJ1-2, with D possibly matching TRBD1 (6 bases). Germline V gene data show CDR1 as LGHDT and CDR2 as YNNKEL (reference sequence). The CDR3 extends over 13 amino acids. Trimming took off 3 bases at V and 4 bases at J, with 9 bases between the two ends.